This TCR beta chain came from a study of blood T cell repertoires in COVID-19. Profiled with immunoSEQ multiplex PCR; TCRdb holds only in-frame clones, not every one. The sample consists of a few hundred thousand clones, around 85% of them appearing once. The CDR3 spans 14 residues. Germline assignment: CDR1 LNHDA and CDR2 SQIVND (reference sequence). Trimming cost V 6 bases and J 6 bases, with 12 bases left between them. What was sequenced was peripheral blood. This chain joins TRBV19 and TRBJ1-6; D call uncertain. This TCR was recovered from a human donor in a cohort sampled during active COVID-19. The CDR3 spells CASRSRQSNSPLHF. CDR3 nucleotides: TGTGCCAGTAGATCCAGGCAGAGTAATTCACCCCTCCACTTT.